This TCR beta chain was obtained from a study of cytomegalovirus exposure and HLA in healthy donors. Overall study context: Earlier results showed approximately 120 million unique TCR beta sequences derived from approximately 180 million T cells. Study-level points and caveats: Accurate HLA-A and HLA-B prediction from TCR beta sequences was reported for most subjects. The investigators catalogued 180 or so TCR beta chains as cytomegalovirus-associated.

Primers for the PCR totalled 60 Vbeta and 13 Jbeta. The protocol was immunoSEQ multiplex PCR, while the TCRdb copy is restricted to in-frame clones and leaves out a portion. The sample consists of approximately 150,000 clones, about 76% of them appearing once. CDR1 and CDR2 (germline): WNHNN, SYGVQD (reference sequence). The CDR3 length is 12 residues. The V segment lost 2 bases and the J segment 10 bases; nucleotides outside the gene matches: 3. Notes on this clone: Antigen unknown.

The donors (healthy individuals) were bone marrow donors. J is TRBJ1-1 and V is TRBV10-1, with 8 bases aligning to TRBD1. The specimen sequenced was PBMCs. The source of this sequence is a woman aged 40 to 49 in good health and CMV-seropositive. The CDR3 nucleotides read TGCGCCAGCAGTGAGGGACAGGGTACAGCTTTCTTT. It encodes CASSEGQGTAFF.